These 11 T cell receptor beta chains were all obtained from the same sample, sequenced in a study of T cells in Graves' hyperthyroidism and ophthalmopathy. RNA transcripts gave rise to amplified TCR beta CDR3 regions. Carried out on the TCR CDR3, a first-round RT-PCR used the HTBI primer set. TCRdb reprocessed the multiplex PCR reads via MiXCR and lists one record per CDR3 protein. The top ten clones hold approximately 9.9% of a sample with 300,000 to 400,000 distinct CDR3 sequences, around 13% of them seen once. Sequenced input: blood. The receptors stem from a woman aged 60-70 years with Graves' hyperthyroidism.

CDR3 coding DNA: TGTGCCAGCAGCGAAAGCGGACTAGCGCAGCCCTACGAGCAGTACTTC. Translation gives CASSESGLAQPYEQYF. The chain recombines TRBV13 with TRBJ2-7; 9 positions agree with TRBD2. V was pared by 5 bases and J by 2 bases, with 10 bases of the junction left unmatched. The length of the CDR3 is 16 residues. CDR1 is PRHDT, CDR2 FYEKMQ, per germline (reference sequence).

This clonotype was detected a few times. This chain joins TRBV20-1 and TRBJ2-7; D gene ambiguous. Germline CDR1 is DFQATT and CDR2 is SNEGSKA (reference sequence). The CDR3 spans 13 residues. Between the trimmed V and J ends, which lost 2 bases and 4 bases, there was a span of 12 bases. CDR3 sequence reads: CSARRVGSYEQYF. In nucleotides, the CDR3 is TGCAGTGCTAGAAGGGTAGGGTCGTACGAGCAGTACTTC.

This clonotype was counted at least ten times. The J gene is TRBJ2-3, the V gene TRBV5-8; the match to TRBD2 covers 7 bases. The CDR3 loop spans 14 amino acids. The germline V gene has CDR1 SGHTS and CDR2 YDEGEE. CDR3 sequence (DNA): TGTGGGAGCAGCCCGGGACTAAACACAGATACGCAGTATTTT. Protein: CGSSPGLNTDTQYF.

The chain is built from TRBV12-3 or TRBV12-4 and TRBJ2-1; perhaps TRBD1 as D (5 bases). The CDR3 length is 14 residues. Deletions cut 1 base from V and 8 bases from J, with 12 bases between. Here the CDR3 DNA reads TGTGCCAGCAGTTTAGGGGGCGCTTGGGATGAGCAGTTCTTC. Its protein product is CASSLGGAWDEQFF.

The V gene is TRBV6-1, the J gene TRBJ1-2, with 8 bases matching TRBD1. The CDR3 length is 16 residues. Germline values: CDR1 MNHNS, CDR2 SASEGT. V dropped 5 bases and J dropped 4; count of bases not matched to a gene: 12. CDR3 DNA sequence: TGTGCCAGCAGTCCCGAACAGACAGGGGATGGCTATGGCTACACCTTC. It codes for CASSPEQTGDGYGYTF.

Written as DNA, the CDR3 is TGTGCCAGCGGACAGGCGGCCGAAGCTTTCTTT. Its translation: CASGQAAEAFF. This chain links TRBV27 with TRBJ1-1; TRBD1 aligns across 7 bases. V lost 8 bases to trimming and J lost 8 bases; unmatched junction nucleotides: 5. Germline V gene sequence: CDR1 MNHEY, CDR2 SMNVEV (reference sequence). The CDR3 contains 11 residues.

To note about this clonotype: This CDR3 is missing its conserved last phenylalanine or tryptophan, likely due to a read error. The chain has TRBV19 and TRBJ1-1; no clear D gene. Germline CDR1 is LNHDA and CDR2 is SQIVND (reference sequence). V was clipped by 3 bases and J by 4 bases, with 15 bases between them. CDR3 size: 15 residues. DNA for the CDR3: TGTGCCAGTAGTATTGGGTCAGGCTGGACCACTGAAGCTTTCCTT. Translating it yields CASSIGSGWTTEAFL.

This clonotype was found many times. CDR3 region: CASSFSAMDTQYF. The CDR3, as DNA: TGTGCCAGCAGCTTCAGCGCAATGGATACGCAGTATTTT. This chain uses TRBV7-9 with TRBJ2-3; D unclear. Germline lookup yields CDR1 SEHNR and CDR2 FQNEAQ (reference sequence). Trimming left V 3 bases short and J 6 bases short, with 10 bases between. The CDR3 is 13 amino acids. The whole variable domain, filled in from reference TRBV7-9 and TRBJ2-3, reads DTGVSQNPRHKITKRGQNVTFRCDPISEHNRLYWYRQTLGQGPEFLTYFQNEAQLEKSRLLSDRFSAERPKGSFSTLEIQRTEQGDSAMYLCASSFSAMDTQYFGPGTRLTVL.

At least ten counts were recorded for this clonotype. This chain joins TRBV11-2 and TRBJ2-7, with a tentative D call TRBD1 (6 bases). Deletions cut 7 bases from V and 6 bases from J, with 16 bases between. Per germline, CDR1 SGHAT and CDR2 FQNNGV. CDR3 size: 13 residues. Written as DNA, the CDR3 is TGTGCCAGCACTCATTCACAGGGTAGCGAGCAGTACTTC. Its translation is CASTHSQGSEQYF.

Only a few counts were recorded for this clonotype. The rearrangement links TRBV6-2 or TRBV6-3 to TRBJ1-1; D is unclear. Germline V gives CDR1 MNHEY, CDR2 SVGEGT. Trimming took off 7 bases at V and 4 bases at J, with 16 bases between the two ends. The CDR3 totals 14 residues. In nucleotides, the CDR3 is TGTGCCAGCACCATTCTTGGGGAGGGCACTGAAGCTTTCTTT. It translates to CASTILGEGTEAFF.

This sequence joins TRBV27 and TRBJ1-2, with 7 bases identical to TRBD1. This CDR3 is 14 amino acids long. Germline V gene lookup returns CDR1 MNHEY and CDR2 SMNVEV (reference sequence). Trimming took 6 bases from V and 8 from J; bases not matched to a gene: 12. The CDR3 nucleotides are TGTGCCAGCAGGTATAACGACAGGGCCGGGGGCTACACCTTC. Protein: CASRYNDRAGGYTF.